A selection of T cell receptor beta chains follows, all from one sample in a study of cytomegalovirus exposure and HLA in healthy donors. Generated by immunoSEQ multiplex PCR, the TCRdb table keeps only in-frame clones and is missing some. The repertoire holds under 130,000 clones, with 65% to 75% as singletons. Sequencing was performed on PBMCs. The receptors come from a man aged 40-55 years in good health and CMV-seropositive. Each CDR3 is given with its conserved first and last residue. Expanded clones are given a class, and other clones once, few, many or no size at all.

clone_size v_call cdr3_aa
NA TRBV9 CASRDTHAGGYTF
NA TRBV7-6 CASSGGSSYNEQFF
few TRBV7-6 CASSLIQGGETQYF
once TRBV30 CARARKAGGEQYF
NA TRBV2 CASTLRTSGAYEQYF
NA TRBV28 CASSLYLAGSQGGAQYF
NA TRBV7-3 CASSSTNADTQYF
NA TRBV5-1 CASSKDREYEQYF
few TRBV4-1 CASSPRGSGSTDTQYF
NA TRBV28 CASSLGHSYEQYF
few TRBV27 CASSRPEVRRFDEQFF
NA TRBV7-2 CASSLGTGIGYTF
NA TRBV10-3 CAIRGTGPQPQHF
NA TRBV30 CAWSVPGVYTDTQYF
once TRBV6-5 CASSLGTAGGYTF
NA TRBV7-9 CASSRGVSPQHF
NA TRBV6-5 CASTIQADKAYGYTF
NA TRBV5-1 CASSVGTGAYQETQYF
NA TRBV7-2 CASSLRRDETQYF
NA TRBV9 CASSLGLVLSHGELFF
NA TRBV2 CASRRLAGEETQYF
NA TRBV27 CASSDSAGANVLTF
NA TRBV4-2 CASSQETLARKEQYF
NA TRBV7-6 CASSLSGNTEAFF
NA TRBV29-1 CSAGTGNTEAFF
NA TRBV10-3 CAITGTSGHSSSYNEQFF
NA TRBV7-2 CASSIWEGNTEAFF
once TRBV27 CASSPLTGVPEAFF
NA TRBV5-6 CASSLGQGIGDTQYF
NA TRBV7-2 CASSRNRREGPDMDEQFF
NA TRBV7-9 CASIQGQFYSGANVLTF
NA TRBV7-9 CASSLAGHPNYGYTF
few TRBV6-6 CASSHSYGQPELFF
few TRBV10-3 CAISERAGTGGDEQYF
NA TRBV7-2 CASSLYSGAGELFF
NA TRBV28 CASSFRGVNTEAFF
NA TRBV28 CASSFAGGPNQPQHF
NA TRBV2 CASTPGNQPQHF
NA TRBV27 CASSLAGGRAFF
NA TRBV4-2 CASSQAHVAGGYNEQFF